The clone carrying this T cell receptor (beta chain) occurred once. Its target is unknown. This entry is derived from a study of T cell repertoires in cytomegalovirus infection. Study as a whole: CMV epitopes used comprised recently identified HLA-C-restricted ones and well-studied HLA-B-restricted ones. CMV infection together with matching HLA type was indicated by public TCR beta signatures.

Findings of the study overall: The response measured ex vivo was dominated by TCR beta clonotypes (HLA-C-restricted and CMV-specific).

TCRdb re-called the reads through MiXCR, storing one row per CDR3 protein. Among roughly 800,000 distinct CDR3 sequences listed, about 29% were seen once. Trimming removed 0 bases from V and 0 bases from J, with 8 bases in between. This CDR3 is built from 15 residues. Germline V CDR1 and CDR2: LGHDT, YNNKEL (reference sequence). The clonotype comes from a human donor in good health (CMV status not recorded). Some clones in this sample may be carry-over from other donors' samples. The V call is TRBV3-1, the J call TRBJ1-1; no definite D call. The sequences come from cultured CD8+ T cells from PBMCs, collected from culture after CMV antigen stimulation. For the CDR3, the DNA is TGTGCCAGCAGCCAAGATGTCAGCGTGAACACTGAAGCTTTCTTT. Amino acid sequence: CASSQDVSVNTEAFF.